This TCR beta chain originates from a study of PD-1 blockade in classical Hodgkin lymphoma. Study in general: Patients were dosed intravenously with nivolumab at 3 mg/kg every 2 weeks. Study findings and constraints: The study reported lower baseline TCR diversity in newly diagnosed patients than in healthy donors. A significant rise in TCR diversity was seen by C4D1 for CD4+ cells but not for CD8+ cells.

Regarding this clone: Antigen unknown.

Sequenced by immunoSEQ multiplex PCR; TCRdb stores in-frame clones only, minus some. The top ten clones hold under 8.5% of a sample with about 100,000 clones, approximately 90% of them seen once. This CDR3 contains 12 residues. V lost 5 bases, J lost 6 bases, and 7 bases lay in between. Germline V gene lookup returns CDR1 SGHVS and CDR2 FNYEAQ. All the patients suffered relapse after autologous stem cell transplantation, and brentuximab vedotin exposure differed. Best responses fell into complete response, partial response or progressive disease. This sequence joins TRBV7-6 and TRBJ2-2; D unresolved. Material: peripheral blood mononuclear cells (PBMCs), obtained before the second cycle of nivolumab. The clonotype was recovered from a human donor with classical Hodgkin lymphoma. The CDR3 sequence: CASSPSAGELFF. The CDR3 DNA sequence: TGTGCCAGCAGCCCCTCCGCCGGGGAGCTGTTTTTT.